This TCR beta chain was recovered during a study of blood T cell repertoires in COVID-19. About the research overall: Sources were T cells, B-cell-depleted T cells, or PBMCs; the material itself was cDNA or gDNA.

The V gene's germline CDR1 is LNHNV and CDR2 YYDKDF (reference sequence). The CDR3 runs 14 residues. J gave up 2 bases and V 1 base, and 2 bases lay outside the gene matches. The table came from immunoSEQ multiplex PCR; TCRdb's copy has only in-frame clones and leaves some out. The sample shows about 480,000 clones, 85% to 90% of them seen only once. The V and J genes are TRBV15 and TRBJ2-7, with 7 positions matching TRBD1. The sequence came from a woman aged 45-59 years with COVID-19, enrolled during active disease. The sample taken for sequencing was peripheral blood. The CDR3 DNA follows: TGTGCCACCAGCAGAGGGACAGGAACCTACGAGCAGTACTTC. Its translation is CATSRGTGTYEQYF. Using reference TRBV15 and TRBJ2-7 for the parts outside the CDR3, the full variable domain is DAMVIQNPRYQVTQFGKPVTLSCSQTLNHNVMYWYQQKSSQAPKLLFHYYDKDFNNEADTPDNFQSRRPNTSFCFLDIRSPGLGDTAMYLCATSRGTGTYEQYFGPGTRLTVT.